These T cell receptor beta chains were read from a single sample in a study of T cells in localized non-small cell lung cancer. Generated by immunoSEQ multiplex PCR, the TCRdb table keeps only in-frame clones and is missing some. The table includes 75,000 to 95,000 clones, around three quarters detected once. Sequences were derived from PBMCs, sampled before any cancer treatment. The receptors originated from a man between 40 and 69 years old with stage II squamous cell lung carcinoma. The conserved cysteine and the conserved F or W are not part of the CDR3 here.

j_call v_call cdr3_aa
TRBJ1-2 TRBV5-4 ASSSGGLSGYT
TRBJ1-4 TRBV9 ASSATGTDEKLF
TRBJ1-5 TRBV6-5 ASRSGQGYNQPQH
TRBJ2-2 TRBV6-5 ASSLERRDTGELF
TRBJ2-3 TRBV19 ASTLTSGADTQY
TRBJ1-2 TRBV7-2 ASSLGTAANYGYT
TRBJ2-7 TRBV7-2 ASSLVVSSYEQY
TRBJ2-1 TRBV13 AIPGDRGNEQF
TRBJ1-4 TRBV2 ASRGAATNEKLF
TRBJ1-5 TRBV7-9 ASSLRYLAWNQPQH
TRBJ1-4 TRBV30 AWADGSEKLF
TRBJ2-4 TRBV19 ASSIFGDLAKNIQY
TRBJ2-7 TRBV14 ASSQSKGRVDEQY
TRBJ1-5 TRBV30 AWQPGHSNQPQH
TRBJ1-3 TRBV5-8 ASSLYMNSGNTIY
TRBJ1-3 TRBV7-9 ASSSNRLAGNTIY
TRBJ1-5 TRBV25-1 ASSESGRSNQPQH
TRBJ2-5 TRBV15 ATSRGDRITQY
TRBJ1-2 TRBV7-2 ASSFGTANYGYT
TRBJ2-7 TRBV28 ASSLGGGEEQY
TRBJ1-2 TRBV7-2 ASSLAGERYGYT
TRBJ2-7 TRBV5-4 ASSLTSGGAYEQY
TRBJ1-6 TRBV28 ASSSNSPLH
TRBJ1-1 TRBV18 ASSPGTDAEAF
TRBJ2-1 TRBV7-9 ASSLSTLAGRGNEQF
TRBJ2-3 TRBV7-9 ASSFGWQY
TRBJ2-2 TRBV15 ATSSPLTNTGELF
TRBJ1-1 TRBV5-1 ASSPTGMNTEAF
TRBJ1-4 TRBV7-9 ASSPGQANNEKLF
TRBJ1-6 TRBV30 AWSATKSPLH
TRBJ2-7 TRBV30 AWSVRGSHEQY
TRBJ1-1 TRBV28 ASSLEGARTEAF
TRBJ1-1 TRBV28 ASSLAGVRGTEAF
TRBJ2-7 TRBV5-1 ASSPEAHSYEQY
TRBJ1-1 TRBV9 ASSVGTGPPNTEAF
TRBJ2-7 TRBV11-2 ASSIGTSGRSSYEQY
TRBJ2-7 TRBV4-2 ASSQEERQGGDEQY
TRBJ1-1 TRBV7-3 ASSYSAGAGTEAF